This T cell receptor beta chain came from a study of cytomegalovirus exposure and HLA in healthy donors. The PCR made use of 60 Vbeta and 13 Jbeta primers. Measured with immunoSEQ multiplex PCR; TCRdb has only the in-frame clones, and not every one. In the table there are about 190,000 clones, approximately 87% of which are singletons. V shed 1 base and J shed 5 bases, with 22 bases lying between them. This CDR3 is 18 amino acids long. Germline assignment: CDR1 SGHAT and CDR2 FQNNGV. The chain uses TRBV11-2 and TRBJ2-3; D may be TRBD2 (6 bases). Sequenced material: PBMCs. The TCR was taken from a man aged 25 to 40 in good health and CMV-seronegative. CDR3 in amino acids: CASSLGLEGQERGDTQYF. The CDR3 DNA sequence: TGTGCCAGCAGCTTAGGGTTGGAGGGTCAAGAAAGGGGAGATACGCAGTATTTT.